This T cell receptor (beta chain) derives from a study of Ad26.COV2.S vaccination and SARS-CoV-2 variants. Overall study context: COV1001, an Ad26.COV2.S trial, supplied this vaccine-arm donor.

Clones were read by immunoSEQ multiplex PCR, and TCRdb kept only the in-frame ones, dropping some. The data hold around 300,000 clones, with roughly 90% observed a single time. Indicated treatment: approximately 18 received Ad26.COV2.S at low or high dose, single or two shots; 5 received placebo; per-sample allocation not given. Repertoires come from day 63 after the first vaccine or placebo injection. Trimming removed 2 bases from V and 1 base from J, with 8 bases in between. There are 14 residues in the CDR3. From germline, CDR1 is SGHAT and CDR2 FQNNGV. This rearrangement joins TRBV11-2 to TRBJ2-5; no clear D. The clonotype comes from a person between 18 and 60 years old who received the Ad26.COV2.S COVID-19 vaccine or a placebo. The sequences come from peripheral blood, collected in a trial of Ad26.COV2.S vaccine versus placebo. CDR3 DNA: TGTGCCAGCAGCTTATTGCGGACCCAAGAGACCCAGTACTTC. The encoded protein is CASSLLRTQETQYF.